This is a list of T cell receptor beta chains from one sample in a study of response to subunit inactivated influenza vaccine. TCRdb called the RT-PCR reads again in MiXCR, with one record for every CDR3 protein. The repertoire holds some 160,000 distinct CDR3 sequences, with around 9.9% as singletons. Material: non-naive T cells sorted from PBMCs, obtained roughly 48 days after vaccination. These receptors were taken from a man aged 45 to 65 who received an inactivated influenza vaccine. Each CDR3 is given with its conserved first and last residue. The D gene is left open where the match is weak. Where a row states a size, it is once, few, many or the class of an expanded clone; other rows omit it.

clone size: many; V gene: TRBV20-1; J gene: TRBJ2-3; D gene: .; CDR3 DNA: TGCAGTGCTCAATCCGGGACAACCCTCACAGATACGCAGTATTTT; CDR3 protein: CSAQSGTTLTDTQYF
clone size: .; V gene: TRBV7-9; J gene: TRBJ2-7; D gene: TRBD2; CDR3 DNA: TGTGCCAGCAGCTTATCCAGGAGTCTAGCGGGAGACAACGAGCAGTACTTC; CDR3 protein: CASSLSRSLAGDNEQYF
clone size: .; V gene: TRBV5-5; J gene: TRBJ2-7; D gene: TRBD2; CDR3 DNA: TGTGCCAGCAGGCGGACTAGCGGGAACCCCCCCGAGCAGTACTTC; CDR3 protein: CASRRTSGNPPEQYF
clone size: .; V gene: TRBV7-9; J gene: TRBJ2-1; D gene: .; CDR3 DNA: TGTGCCAGCAGCTTAGGTGGCGGGGAGGTCTACAATGAGCAGTTCTTC; CDR3 protein: CASSLGGGEVYNEQFF
clone size: .; V gene: TRBV19; J gene: TRBJ1-5; D gene: .; CDR3 DNA: TGTGCCAGTAGTATAGCGGCAGGGGCCAATCAGCCCCAGCATTTT; CDR3 protein: CASSIAAGANQPQHF
clone size: few; V gene: TRBV20-1; J gene: TRBJ1-4; D gene: .; CDR3 DNA: TGCAGTGCTAGAGGCAGAGCAACTAATGAAAAACTGTTTTTT; CDR3 protein: CSARGRATNEKLFF
clone size: few; V gene: TRBV27; J gene: TRBJ2-1; D gene: .; CDR3 DNA: TGTGCCAGCAGGGCCAGAGCTGGGGGTGAGCAGTTCTTC; CDR3 protein: CASRARAGGEQFF
clone size: many; V gene: TRBV12-3/TRBV12-4; J gene: TRBJ1-3; D gene: .; CDR3 DNA: TGTGCCAGCAGTCCGGCTCTCGGAAACACCATATATTTT; CDR3 protein: CASSPALGNTIYF
clone size: many; V gene: TRBV12-3/TRBV12-4; J gene: TRBJ2-7; D gene: .; CDR3 DNA: TGTGCCAGCAGACGAGGGGACTACGAGCAGTACTTC; CDR3 protein: CASRRGDYEQYF
clone size: .; V gene: TRBV9; J gene: TRBJ2-7; D gene: TRBD1; CDR3 DNA: TGTGCCAGCAGCGTAGGACAGGGACCCTCCTACGAGCAGTACTTC; CDR3 protein: CASSVGQGPSYEQYF
clone size: few; V gene: TRBV4-3; J gene: TRBJ2-7; D gene: .; CDR3 DNA: TGCGCCAGCAGCCTTTTACCGGGGGGCCCACCCTACGAGCAGTACTTC; CDR3 protein: CASSLLPGGPPYEQYF
clone size: many; V gene: TRBV18; J gene: TRBJ2-7; D gene: .; CDR3 DNA: TGTGCCAGCTCACCAGTCAGAGACGAGCAGTACTTC; CDR3 protein: CASSPVRDEQYF